What follows are 16 T cell receptor beta chains derived from one specimen sequenced in a study of control samples from healthy donors and cancer patients. TCRdb's copy holds only in-frame clones and misses some; the assay was immunoSEQ multiplex PCR. This table holds approximately 86,000 clones, approximately 86% found once. Sequenced input: blood. These receptors all stem from a young man in good health.

This clone has just one count. The chain has TRBV5-1 and TRBJ1-2, with a possible D match to TRBD1 (5 bases). The CDR3 contains 14 residues. Germline loops: CDR1 SGHRS, CDR2 YFSETQ. The V gene lost 2 bases and the J gene lost 3 bases, with 11 bases spanning the gap. CDR3 amino acids: CASSFGGGDYGYTF. The CDR3 nucleotides are TGCGCCAGCAGCTTCGGGGGAGGGGACTATGGCTACACCTTC. The whole variable domain, filled in from reference TRBV5-1 and TRBJ1-2, reads KAGVTQTPRYLIKTRGQQVTLSCSPISGHRSVSWYQQTPGQGLQFLFEYFSETQRNKGNFPGRFSGRQFSNSRSEMNVSTLELGDSALYLCASSFGGGDYGYTFGSGTRLTVV.

The chain is built from TRBV11-2 and TRBJ1-1; TRBD1 aligns across 12 bases. J lost 3 bases, V lost 4 bases, and 9 bases had no gene match. Germline V gene lookup returns CDR1 SGHAT and CDR2 FQNNGV. This CDR3 is 17 amino acids long. This chain's CDR3 is CASSSGDRGRVDTEAFF. CDR3 DNA: TGTGCCAGCAGCTCGGGGGACAGGGGGCGGGTGGACACTGAAGCTTTCTTT.

The genes are TRBV30 and TRBJ1-2, with a possible D match to TRBD1 (6 bases). This CDR3 region has 13 residues. Deletions cut 4 bases from V and 4 bases from J, with 13 bases between. CDR1 and CDR2 from the germline V gene are GTSNPN and SVGIG (reference sequence). The CDR3 region has the DNA TGTGCCTGGAACAGGGAACAGGCCTATGGCTACACCTTC. This encodes CAWNREQAYGYTF.

As concerns this clone: This CDR3 is also generated by other DNA sequences in the sample. This CDR3 reads CASSLSGNQPQHF. The CDR3, as DNA: TGTGCCAGCAGTTTATCGGGAAATCAGCCCCAGCATTTT. The chain has TRBV27 and TRBJ1-5, with D unclear. Germline V CDR1 and CDR2: MNHEY, SMNVEV (reference sequence). There are 13 residues in the CDR3. Between the trimmed V and J ends, which lost 0 bases and 4 bases, there was a span of 4 bases.

As regards this clone: The identical CDR3 is also encoded by other nucleotide sequences in the sample. The CDR3 reads CASNLAGGPTGELFF. The CDR3 bases are TGCGCCAGCAACCTAGCGGGGGGTCCGACCGGGGAGCTGTTTTTT. The V and J genes are TRBV5-1 and TRBJ2-2; 11 bases fit TRBD2. From germline, CDR1 is SGHRS and CDR2 YFSETQ. This CDR3 has 15 amino acids. Losses at the gene ends were 6 bases for V and 5 bases for J; bases not matched to a gene: 6.

The chain couples TRBV11-2 to TRBJ2-3; D is possibly TRBD1 (8 bases). CDR3 length: 17 residues. V lost 2 bases and J 5 bases, leaving 20 bases between the germline ends. Germline CDR1 SGHAT, CDR2 FQNNGV. The CDR3: CASSLFDRTGRGDTQYF. CDR3 in DNA: TGTGCCAGCAGCTTATTCGATAGGACAGGGAGGGGAGATACGCAGTATTTT.

V gene TRBV18 combines with J gene TRBJ1-4; D is undetermined. From germline, CDR1 is KGHSH and CDR2 LQKENI. V was clipped by 3 bases and J by 1 base, with 9 bases between them. The CDR3 sequence is 15 residues long. The CDR3 is CASSPSEGTNEKLFF. The DNA of the CDR3 is TGTGCCAGCTCACCCTCAGAGGGAACTAATGAAAAACTGTTTTTT.

The V and J genes are TRBV27 and TRBJ1-2; 7 bases map to TRBD1. CDR1 is MNHEY and CDR2 is SMNVEV in the germline V gene (reference sequence). This CDR3 is built from 13 residues. V trimming: 5 bases; J trimming: 4 bases; junction bases outside the gene matches: 4. CDR3 DNA: TGTGCCAGCAGTCTAACAGGGGTCTATGGCTACACCTTC. This gives the protein CASSLTGVYGYTF.

The chain couples TRBV4-1 to TRBJ1-1; D perhaps matches TRBD1 (6 bases). CDR1 is MGHRA and CDR2 is YSYEKL in the germline V gene. Trimming pared 1 base from V and 6 bases from J, leaving 12 bases between. CDR3 length equals 14 residues. CDR3 amino acids: CASSQVGRGAEAFF. The CDR3, as DNA: TGCGCCAGCAGCCAAGTAGGCAGGGGCGCTGAAGCTTTCTTT.

For this clone: This sample includes further DNA sequences coding for the same CDR3. For the CDR3, the DNA is TGTGCCAGTAGTATCCTGACAGGACTGGAGAACACTGAAGCTTTCTTT. Its protein is CASSILTGLENTEAFF. This rearrangement joins TRBV19 to TRBJ1-1, with a possible D match to TRBD1 (6 bases). The CDR3 length is 16 residues. Germline V gene sequence: CDR1 LNHDA, CDR2 SQIVND (reference sequence). V gave up 3 bases and J gave up 1 base, with 15 bases separating them.

This sequence joins TRBV5-4 and TRBJ1-5; tentative D call: TRBD1 (5 bases). Germline V lookup: CDR1 SGHNT, CDR2 YYREEE (reference sequence). CDR3 length: 15 amino acids. The V and J ends lost 4 bases and 2 bases respectively, with 13 bases between them. The CDR3 spells CASSMGGTGNQPQHF. The CDR3, as DNA: TGTGCCAGCAGCATGGGGGGGACCGGCAATCAGCCCCAGCATTTT.

The DNA for the CDR3 is TGTGCCAGCAGTTCGGGACAGGGTGACTATGGCTACACCTTC. Translation gives CASSSGQGDYGYTF. The J gene is TRBJ1-2, the V gene TRBV6-5; 9 positions agree with TRBD1. CDR1 MNHEY and CDR2 SVGAGI come from the germline V gene. The CDR3 is made up of 14 amino acids. Trimming removed 4 bases from V and 3 bases from J; junction bases left unmatched: 3.

This clone was seen a single time. In DNA, the CDR3 is TGTGCCACCAGTGATTTAAGTGGGACAGGTAGCACAGATACGCAGTATTTT. This encodes CATSDLSGTGSTDTQYF. The V gene is TRBV24-1, the J gene TRBJ2-3; 8 positions match TRBD1. The V gene's germline CDR1 is KGHDR and CDR2 SFDVKD. CDR3 length: 17 amino acids. J gave up 0 bases and V 1 base, and 5 bases lay outside the gene matches.

V and J are TRBV18 and TRBJ2-7; 13 nucleotides line up with TRBD2. J lost 7 bases, V lost 6 bases, and 9 bases had no gene match. This CDR3 is built from 15 residues. From germline, CDR1 is KGHSH and CDR2 LQKENI. The CDR3 sequence is CASSPTSGGAIEQYF. CDR3 nucleotide sequence: TGTGCCAGCTCTCCAACTAGCGGGGGGGCGATAGAGCAGTACTTC. Combining the CDR3 with reference TRBV18 and TRBJ2-7 gives the whole variable domain NAGVMQNPRHLVRRRGQEARLRCSPMKGHSHVYWYRQLPEEGLKFMVYLQKENIIDESGMPKERFSAEFPKEGPSILRIQQVVRGDSAAYFCASSPTSGGAIEQYFGPGTRLTVT.

The chain joins TRBV21-1 to TRBJ2-1; TRBD1 reflects the table's D call only, with no check against the DNA. TRBV21-1 is a pseudogene segment. CDR3 length equals 14 residues. As DNA, the CDR3 is TGTGCCAGCAGCAGCGACAGGGGGAAGAATGAGCAGTTCTTC. Translating gives CASSSDRGKNEQFF.

The chain joins TRBV5-1 to TRBJ2-3; 10 bases match TRBD2. The CDR3 has 16 amino acids. Germline-derived CDR1 and CDR2 are SGHRS and YFSETQ. Trimming at V came to 6 bases and at J to 2 bases, leaving 9 bases not matched to a gene. The CDR3 coding sequence is TGCGCCAGCAAGGGGACTAGCGATGAGTACACAGATACGCAGTATTTT. This gives the protein CASKGTSDEYTDTQYF.